The entry below gives a single TCR beta chain sequence along with its context. As yet, its antigen is unknown. This record belongs to a study of CD8 T cells in ankylosing spondylitis. Study-level points and caveats: A TCR beta motif made of about 8 highly homologous variants seemed typical of ankylosing spondylitis blood.

MiXCR, applied by TCRdb to the 5' RACE reads, yields one record per CDR3 protein. The data contain about 330,000 distinct CDR3 sequences, 6.5% to 10% of them singletons. CDR3 size: 14 residues. V lost 6 bases and J 4 bases, leaving 16 bases between the germline ends. Looked up from germline, CDR1 is MNHNS and CDR2 is SASEGT. The chain is built from TRBV6-1 and TRBJ2-7, with D perhaps being TRBD1 or TRBD2 (5 bases each). Material for sequencing was blood, either unsorted or a sorted T cell fraction (not recorded which). This clonotype was sampled from a male donor with ankylosing spondylitis. The DNA for the CDR3 is TGTGCCAGCAGGGGGCAGAGGGATCGTTACGAGCAGTACTTC. Amino acid sequence: CASRGQRDRYEQYF.